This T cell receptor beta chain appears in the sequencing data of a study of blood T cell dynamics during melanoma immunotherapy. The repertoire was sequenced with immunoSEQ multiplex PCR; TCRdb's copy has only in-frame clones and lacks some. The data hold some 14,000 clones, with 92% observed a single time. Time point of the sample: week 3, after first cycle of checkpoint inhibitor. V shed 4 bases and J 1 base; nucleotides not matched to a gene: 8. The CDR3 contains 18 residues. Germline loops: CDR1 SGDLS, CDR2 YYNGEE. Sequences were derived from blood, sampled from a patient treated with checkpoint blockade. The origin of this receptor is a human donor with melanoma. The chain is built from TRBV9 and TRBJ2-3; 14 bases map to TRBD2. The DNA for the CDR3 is TGTGCCAGCAGCCTCGGGACTAGCGGGAGTTTCGGCACAGATACGCAGTATTTT. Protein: CASSLGTSGSFGTDTQYF. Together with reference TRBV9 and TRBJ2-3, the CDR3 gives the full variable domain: DSGVTQTPKHLITATGQRVTLRCSPRSGDLSVYWYQQSLDQGLQFLIQYYNGEERAKGNILERFSAQQFPDLHSELNLSSLELGDSALYFCASSLGTSGSFGTDTQYFGPGTRLTVL.